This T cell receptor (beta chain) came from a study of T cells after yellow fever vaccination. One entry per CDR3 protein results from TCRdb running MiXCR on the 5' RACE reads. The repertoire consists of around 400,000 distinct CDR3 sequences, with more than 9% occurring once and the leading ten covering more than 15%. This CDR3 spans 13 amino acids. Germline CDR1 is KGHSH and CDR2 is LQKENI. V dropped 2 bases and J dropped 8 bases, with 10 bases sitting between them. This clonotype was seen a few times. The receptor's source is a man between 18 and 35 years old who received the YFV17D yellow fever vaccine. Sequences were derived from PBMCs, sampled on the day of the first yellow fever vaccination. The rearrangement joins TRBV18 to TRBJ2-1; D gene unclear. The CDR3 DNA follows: TGTGCCAGCTCACCAATTGGGATCGATGAGCAGTTCTTC. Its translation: CASSPIGIDEQFF.